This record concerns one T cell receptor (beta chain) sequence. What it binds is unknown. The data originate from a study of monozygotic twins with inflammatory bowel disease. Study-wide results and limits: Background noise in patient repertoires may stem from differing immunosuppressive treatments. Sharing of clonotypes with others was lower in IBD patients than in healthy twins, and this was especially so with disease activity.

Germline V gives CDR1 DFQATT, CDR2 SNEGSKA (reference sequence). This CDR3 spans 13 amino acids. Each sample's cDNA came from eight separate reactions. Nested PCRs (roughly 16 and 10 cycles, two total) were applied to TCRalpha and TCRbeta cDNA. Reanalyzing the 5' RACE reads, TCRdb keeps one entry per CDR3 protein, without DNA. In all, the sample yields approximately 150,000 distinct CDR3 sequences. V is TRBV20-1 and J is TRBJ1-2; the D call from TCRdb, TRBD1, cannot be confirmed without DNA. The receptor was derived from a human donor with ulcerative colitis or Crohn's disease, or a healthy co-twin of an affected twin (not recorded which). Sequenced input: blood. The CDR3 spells CSARSMRGYGYTF.